Below, 13 T cell receptor beta chains from the same sample are listed, as sequenced in a study of OX40 agonist ivuxolimab in advanced cancers. Method: immunoSEQ multiplex PCR; TCRdb's copy keeps in-frame clones and lacks some. The sample comprises some 50,000 clones, 75% to 85% of which are singletons, and 0.69% rests with the top ten. This sample comprised CD4+ or CD8+ T cells sorted from blood, obtained in a trial of the OX40 agonist ivuxolimab. These receptors were obtained from an adult with an advanced solid tumor such as melanoma, head and neck, liver or kidney cancer.

The rearrangement uses TRBV4-1 and TRBJ2-7; 12 bases align to TRBD2. Germline loops: CDR1 MGHRA, CDR2 YSYEKL. V was pared by 2 bases and J by 4 bases, with 6 bases of the junction left unmatched. The CDR3 extends over 16 amino acids. The CDR3 nucleotides read TGCGCCAGCAGCCAACAACTAGCGGGGGGCCCGTACGAGCAGTACTTC. This translates into CASSQQLAGGPYEQYF.

The V gene is TRBV5-6, the J gene TRBJ2-7; the match to TRBD1 covers 8 bases. The ends lost 5 bases at V and 2 bases at J; junction bases unmatched: 6. Per germline, CDR1 SGHDT and CDR2 YYEEEE. This CDR3 contains 14 residues. Here the CDR3 reads CASRRQGITYEQYF. The CDR3 nucleotides are TGTGCCAGCAGACGACAGGGGATCACCTACGAGCAGTACTTC. Filled out from reference TRBV5-6 and TRBJ2-7, the complete variable domain reads DAGVTQSPTHLIKTRGQQVTLRCSPKSGHDTVSWYQQALGQGPQFIFQYYEEEERQRGNFPDRFSGHQFPNYSSELNVNALLLGDSALYLCASRRQGITYEQYFGPGTRLTVT.

This rearrangement joins TRBV7-2 to TRBJ2-3, with D tentatively TRBD1 or TRBD2 (5 bases each). In germline, CDR1 is SGHTA, CDR2 FQGNSA. CDR3 length equals 14 residues. Trimming removed 5 bases from V and 6 bases from J, with 15 bases in between. CDR3 residues: CASSRGFGGDTQYF. The CDR3 nucleotides are TGTGCCAGCAGCCGGGGTTTTGGGGGTGATACGCAGTATTTT.

This chain links TRBV28 with TRBJ2-3, with 7 bases identical to TRBD1. J was trimmed by 5 bases and V by 6 bases; bases with no gene match: 11. This CDR3 contains 15 residues. The germline CDR1 and CDR2 sequences are MDHEN and SYDVKM. The CDR3 nucleotides are TGTGCCAGCAGCCCGGGACAGAACAAAAAAGATACGCAGTATTTT. Protein: CASSPGQNKKDTQYF.

J is TRBJ2-5 and V is TRBV5-6, with 10 bases matching TRBD1. CDR1 SGHDT and CDR2 YYEEEE come from the germline V gene. Trimming took 0 bases from V and 5 from J; bases not matched to a gene: 1. The CDR3 consists of 14 residues. As DNA, the CDR3 is TGTGCCAGCAGCTTGGTGACAGGGGGCGAGACCCAGTACTTC. Protein sequence: CASSLVTGGETQYF.

This clone was seen a single time. The chain links TRBV2 to TRBJ2-2; D is ambiguous. The germline gives CDR1 SNHLY, CDR2 FYNNEI. The CDR3 is 18 amino acids. V gave up 10 bases and J gave up 3 bases, with 27 bases separating them. The CDR3 protein is CATEAPGLSMDHTGELFF. The CDR3, as DNA: TGTGCCACCGAAGCACCGGGCCTGAGTATGGACCACACCGGGGAGCTGTTTTTT.

This chain joins TRBV10-3 and TRBJ2-7; perhaps TRBD1 as D (5 bases). The CDR3 spans 15 residues. Germline CDR1 reads ENHRY; CDR2 reads SYGVKD. V lost 0 bases and J 1 base, leaving 10 bases between the germline ends. The CDR3 region is CAISESGDSSYEQYF. CDR3 DNA sequence: TGTGCCATCAGTGAGTCAGGGGATAGTTCCTACGAGCAGTACTTC.

This clone was seen once. The chain combines TRBV29-1 with TRBJ1-1; unclear D gene. Germline CDR1 SQVTM, CDR2 ANQGSEA. The CDR3 sequence is 11 residues long. With 5 bases removed from V and 6 bases from J, the gap between germline ends came to 10 bases. The CDR3 coding sequence is TGCAGCGTTTTTCGCGGCGCTGAAGCTTTCTTT. Translated: CSVFRGAEAFF. The complete variable domain, with remaining parts taken from reference TRBV29-1 and TRBJ1-1, reads SAVISQKPSRDICQRGTSLTIQCQVDSQVTMMFWYRQQPGQSLTLIATANQGSEATYESGFVIDKFPISRPNLTFSTLTVSNMSPEDSSIYLCSVFRGAEAFFGQGTRLTVV.

The chain links TRBV14 to TRBJ2-5, with 10 bases identical to TRBD2. The V gene end was trimmed by 4 bases and the J gene end by 3 bases; junction bases not matched to a gene: 2. The CDR3 runs 14 residues. Germline CDR1 and CDR2: SGHDN and FVKESK. CDR3 loop: CASSLLAGEETQYF. CDR3 coding DNA: TGTGCCAGCAGCCTGCTAGCGGGGGAAGAGACCCAGTACTTC.

V is TRBV4-2 and J is TRBJ2-2; no clear D. The germline V gene encodes CDR1 LGHNA and CDR2 YNFKEQ. This CDR3 spans 15 amino acids. V shed 0 bases and J shed 5 bases, with 10 bases lying between them. The CDR3 DNA sequence: TGTGCCAGCAGCCAAGATGAGACACTAACCGGGGAGCTGTTTTTT. Amino acids: CASSQDETLTGELFF.

A single count supports this clone. The genes are TRBV6-1 and TRBJ1-4; TRBD1 agrees at 9 bases. V trimming: 6 bases; J trimming: 4 bases; junction bases outside the gene matches: 3. The V gene's germline CDR1 is MNHNS and CDR2 SASEGT. The CDR3 spans 14 residues. The CDR3 region has the DNA TGTGCCAGCAGCTCGGGACAGGGTAATGAAAAACTGTTTTTT. Protein product: CASSSGQGNEKLFF.

The chain employs TRBV7-3 and TRBJ2-2; 7 positions agree with TRBD1. Germline lookup yields CDR1 SGHTA and CDR2 FQGTGA. Germline trimming cut 4 bases from V and 4 bases from J; bases unmatched to any gene: 6. CDR3 length equals 15 residues. In nucleotides, the CDR3 is TGTGCCAGCAGCTCTGGGGGACAGCTCACCGGGGAGCTGTTTTTT. It encodes CASSSGGQLTGELFF. The complete variable domain, with remaining parts taken from reference TRBV7-3 and TRBJ2-2, reads GAGVSQTPSNKVTEKGKYVELRCDPISGHTALYWYRQSLGQGPEFLIYFQGTGAADDSGLPNDRFFAVRPEGSVSTLKIQRTERGDSAVYLCASSSGGQLTGELFFGEGSRLTVL.

This sequence joins TRBV5-1 and TRBJ2-1; the match to TRBD1 covers 8 bases. CDR3 length: 14 amino acids. CDR1 SGHRS and CDR2 YFSETQ come from the germline V gene. V dropped 0 bases and J dropped 10; count of bases not matched to a gene: 6. This CDR3 is CASSLDRGVREQFF. The CDR3 DNA reads as TGCGCCAGCAGCTTGGACAGGGGGGTGCGGGAGCAGTTCTTC. Supplemented by reference TRBV5-1 and TRBJ2-1, the full variable domain reads KAGVTQTPRYLIKTRGQQVTLSCSPISGHRSVSWYQQTPGQGLQFLFEYFSETQRNKGNFPGRFSGRQFSNSRSEMNVSTLELGDSALYLCASSLDRGVREQFFGPGTRLTVL.